The 9 T cell receptor beta chains below all came from one sample that was sequenced in a study of cytomegalovirus exposure and HLA in healthy donors. Primers included in the PCR were 60 Vbeta and 13 Jbeta primers. Sequencing used immunoSEQ multiplex PCR; TCRdb keeps in-frame clones, though not all of them. The profile shows some 60,000 clones, 75% to 85% of them singletons. The sample taken for sequencing was PBMCs. The origin of the receptors is a woman in her thirties or forties in good health and CMV-seronegative.

This chain joins TRBV18 and TRBJ2-3, with 8 positions matching TRBD1. The V and J ends lost 6 bases and 7 bases, in that order; junction bases with no gene match: 15. This CDR3 comprises 16 residues. The germline V gene encodes CDR1 KGHSH and CDR2 LQKENI. Here the CDR3 DNA reads TGTGCCAGCTCCTACCTCCCCGGGACAGGCTTTTATACGCAGTATTTT. Translating it yields CASSYLPGTGFYTQYF.

In this sample, this clone turned up once. The gene calls are TRBV2 and TRBJ2-7, with D possibly being TRBD2 (6 bases). Per the germline V gene, CDR1 is SNHLY and CDR2 is FYNNEI. This CDR3 comprises 14 residues. Trimming took off 3 bases at V and 6 bases at J, with 15 bases between the two ends. CDR3: CASSEGGSGGEQYF. The CDR3, as DNA: TGTGCCAGCAGTGAGGGCGGGTCCGGGGGCGAGCAGTACTTC.

CDR3 residues: CASRGTSGRPRTDTQYF. CDR3 bases: TGTGCCAGCAGGGGGACTAGCGGGAGGCCGCGGACAGATACGCAGTATTTT. The V gene is TRBV2, the J gene TRBJ2-3, with TRBD2 matching 15 bases. The V gene end was trimmed by 6 bases and the J gene end by 3 bases; junction bases not matched to a gene: 7. Germline V lookup: CDR1 SNHLY, CDR2 FYNNEI. This CDR3 contains 17 residues.

V gene TRBV15 combines with J gene TRBJ1-2; weak D call: TRBD1 (5 bases). Per germline, CDR1 LNHNV and CDR2 YYDKDF (reference sequence). This CDR3 spans 15 amino acids. V was cut by 1 base and J by 3 bases, with 12 bases left in between. The DNA for the CDR3 is TGTGCCACCAGCAGAGGGGCAGGGTCTGACTATGGCTACACCTTC. Its translation is CATSRGAGSDYGYTF.

This chain connects TRBV18 to TRBJ1-4; D might be TRBD1 (5 bases). The CDR3 spans 12 residues. CDR1 and CDR2 from the germline V gene are KGHSH and LQKENI. V lost 5 bases and J 7 bases, leaving 8 bases between the germline ends. CDR3: CASSNTGEKLFF. CDR3 sequence (DNA): TGTGCCAGCTCAAACACAGGTGAAAAACTGTTTTTT.

This clone has more than one count but fewer than ten. This chain links TRBV7-2 with TRBJ2-1, with D possibly matching TRBD2 (6 bases). From germline, CDR1 is SGHTA and CDR2 FQGNSA. The CDR3 spans 16 residues. Trimming took 1 base from V and 4 from J, leaving 14 bases between them. CDR3 in amino acids: CASSLGSGLRYNEQFF. The DNA of the CDR3 is TGTGCCAGCAGCTTAGGTAGCGGCCTTAGGTACAATGAGCAGTTCTTC.

The count of this clone is one. This chain joins TRBV7-2 and TRBJ2-7; TRBD1 aligns across 10 bases. The CDR3 is 14 residues long. CDR1 and CDR2 (germline): SGHTA, FQGNSA. The ends lost 5 bases at V and 4 bases at J; junction bases unmatched: 5. CDR3 coding DNA: TGTGCCAGCAGCCCGCGACAGGGGGCTTACGAGCAGTACTTC. Its protein is CASSPRQGAYEQYF.

V and J are TRBV19 and TRBJ2-1; 7 positions agree with TRBD1. Germline V lookup: CDR1 LNHDA, CDR2 SQIVND (reference sequence). The CDR3 extends over 15 amino acids. The junction had 9 bases not matched to a gene; V was cut back by 2 bases and J by 8 bases. For the CDR3, the DNA is TGTGCCAGTAGTATACCCGACAGGGTGATCGATGAGCAGTTCTTC. This translates into CASSIPDRVIDEQFF.

V is TRBV6-1 and J is TRBJ2-7; the D gene is possibly TRBD2 (6 bases). The V end lost 4 bases, the J end lost 1 base, and 20 bases lay between the germline ends. The CDR3 runs to 17 residues. The germline V gene encodes CDR1 MNHNS and CDR2 SASEGT. The DNA of the CDR3 is TGTGCCAGCAGTGCCCTTTCTGGAGGGAGATTATCCTACGAGCAGTACTTC. Translation gives CASSALSGGRLSYEQYF.